This T cell receptor beta chain derives from a study of T cells after yellow fever vaccination. Findings of the study overall: The presence of abundant clonotypes contaminating from the bulk population was possible in FACS-sorted repertoires. Primary-vaccination clones mostly resurfaced post-booster (96% CD4, under 90% CD8).

5'RACE template switching produced TCR cDNA carrying a universal primer site and UMIs. TCRdb itself ran the 5' RACE reads through MiXCR, one entry per CDR3 protein. The table lists under 600,000 distinct CDR3 sequences, 13% of them singletons. From germline, CDR1 is MNHEY and CDR2 SVGEGT. V was pared by 5 bases and J by 5 bases, with 18 bases between. This CDR3 region has 16 residues. As to this clonotype: Antigen: not known.

This rearrangement joins TRBV6-2 or TRBV6-3 to TRBJ2-2, with D possibly being TRBD1 (5 bases). The sample consisted of PBMCs, taken on the day of the yellow fever booster vaccination. The receptor comes from a man aged 25 to 40 who received the YFV17D yellow fever vaccine. CDR3 DNA: TGTGCCAGCAGTACCGACGCAGGGTTTGGTACCGGGGAGCTGTTTTTT. Its translation: CASSTDAGFGTGELFF.